The 11 T cell receptor beta chains presented below share a single source sample, sequenced in a study of blood T cell repertoires in COVID-19. The table came from immunoSEQ multiplex PCR; TCRdb's copy has only in-frame clones and leaves some out. The data hold tens of thousands of clones, with approximately 83% observed a single time. The sequenced sample was peripheral blood. The receptors here all came from an elderly woman with COVID-19, enrolled during active disease.

The chain combines TRBV5-1 with TRBJ2-1; 8 bases match TRBD2. CDR1 SGHRS and CDR2 YFSETQ come from the germline V gene. Trimming cost V 0 bases and J 4 bases; bases outside gene matches: 6. The CDR3 is 16 amino acids. CDR3 nucleotide sequence: TGCGCCAGCAGCTTGGACGGGACTAGTAAGTACAATGAGCAGTTCTTC. Its protein is CASSLDGTSKYNEQFF.

This sequence joins TRBV5-1 and TRBJ1-6; the D gene is possibly TRBD1 (5 bases). Germline CDR1 is SGHRS and CDR2 is YFSETQ. This CDR3 is 12 amino acids long. V lost 5 bases and J 10 bases, leaving 10 bases between the germline ends. The CDR3 coding sequence is TGCGCCAGCAGGTATGGACAATCACCCCTCCACTTT. This translates into CASRYGQSPLHF.

The CDR3 DNA sequence: TGTGCCAGTAGTCTGCGGGCCTTTGAAGCTTTCTTT. Its protein is CASSLRAFEAFF. This chain uses TRBV19 with TRBJ1-1; D ambiguous. The CDR3 consists of 12 residues. V dropped 5 bases and J dropped 7 bases, with 11 bases sitting between them. Germline-derived CDR1 and CDR2 are LNHDA and SQIVND (reference sequence).

V usage is TRBV20-1 and J usage is TRBJ2-3; a weak D match, TRBD2 (5 bases). CDR1 DFQATT and CDR2 SNEGSKA come from the germline V gene (reference sequence). The CDR3 runs 11 residues. Deletions cut 8 bases from V and 6 bases from J, with 12 bases between. The CDR3 DNA sequence: TGCAGTTCCACGTCGGGGGATACGCAGTATTTT. It is translated as CSSTSGDTQYF.

This clone was found once. The chain employs TRBV4-3 and TRBJ1-4; 7 bases line up with TRBD1. Germline CDR1 reads LGHNA; CDR2 reads YSLEER. Germline trimming cut 6 bases from V and 5 bases from J; bases unmatched to any gene: 3. The CDR3 extends over 13 amino acids. The CDR3 region is CASRSDRNEKLFF. CDR3 DNA sequence: TGCGCCAGCAGATCGGACAGGAATGAAAAACTGTTTTTT.

This chain links TRBV27 with TRBJ1-5, with 12 bases that match TRBD1. This CDR3 has 15 residues. Germline V gives CDR1 MNHEY, CDR2 SMNVEV (reference sequence). V lost 5 bases, J lost 7 bases, and 6 bases stayed unmatched. This CDR3 is CASSPGQGAWQPQHF. DNA of the CDR3: TGTGCCAGCAGTCCGGGACAGGGGGCTTGGCAGCCCCAGCATTTT.

V usage is TRBV7-2 and J usage is TRBJ1-6; the D gene is possibly TRBD1 (5 bases). The CDR3 spans 13 residues. Trimming left V 4 bases short and J 9 bases short, with 10 bases between. CDR1 is SGHTA and CDR2 is FQGNSA in the germline V gene. The CDR3 nucleotides are TGTGCCAGCAGCTCCAGGGTTGGTTCACCCCTCCACTTT. Translation gives CASSSRVGSPLHF.

V and J are TRBV5-5 and TRBJ2-5, with D unresolved. V gave up 1 base and J gave up 7 bases, with 8 bases separating them. The CDR3 consists of 12 residues. Looked up from germline, CDR1 is SGHKS and CDR2 is YYEKEE (reference sequence). The CDR3 loop is CASSLLERTQYF. The CDR3 coding sequence is TGTGCCAGCAGCTTGTTGGAGAGGACCCAGTACTTC.

The J gene is TRBJ2-7, the V gene TRBV27; D is perhaps TRBD1 (5 bases). CDR1 and CDR2 from the germline V gene are MNHEY and SMNVEV (reference sequence). V gave up 1 base and J gave up 4 bases, with 11 bases separating them. The CDR3 is made up of 14 amino acids. The DNA of the CDR3 is TGTGCCAGCAGTTTATATCGGCAGGGATACGAGCAGTACTTC. This encodes CASSLYRQGYEQYF.

The chain employs TRBV6-2 or TRBV6-3 and TRBJ1-5; TRBD1 matches 8 bases. The CDR3 sequence is 18 residues long. V trimming: 0 bases; J trimming: 0 bases; junction bases outside the gene matches: 7. CDR1 MNHEY and CDR2 SVGEGT come from the germline V gene. The CDR3 loop reads CASSYSIGTGGSNQPQHF. The CDR3 DNA reads TGTGCCAGCAGTTACTCGATTGGGACAGGCGGTAGCAATCAGCCCCAGCATTTT.

The chain has TRBV14 and TRBJ2-3; TRBD1 matches 9 bases. CDR3 size: 17 residues. Germline CDR1 and CDR2: SGHDN and FVKESK. With 0 bases clipped from V and 4 bases from J, the junction kept 8 bases outside the gene matches. Here the CDR3 reads CASSQEGDRVRADTQYF. As DNA, the CDR3 is TGTGCCAGCAGCCAAGAAGGGGACAGGGTTAGGGCAGATACGCAGTATTTT.